The 2 T cell receptor beta chains below were found in one sample sequenced in a study of patients and donors after allogeneic stem cell transplantation. MiXCR was run by TCRdb on the RT-PCR reads, yielding one entry per CDR3 protein. The profile covers about 150,000 distinct CDR3 sequences, with 30% to 45% appearing a single time and roughly 52% taken by the ten largest. The sample taken for sequencing was blood, either unsorted or a sorted T cell fraction (not recorded which). These receptors were collected from a human donor who was either an allogeneic HSCT recipient or a stem cell or donor lymphocyte infusion donor (not recorded which). It is not recorded whose cells these are; they may come from a transplant donor.

This clonotype was found once. The V and J genes are TRBV12-3 or TRBV12-4 and TRBJ2-1; 13 positions agree with TRBD2. J gave up 3 bases and V 6 bases, and 5 bases lay outside the gene matches. This CDR3 has 16 residues. As DNA, the CDR3 is TGTGCCAGCAGAACTGGGACTAGCGGGAACTACAATGAGCAGTTCTTC. Protein sequence: CASRTGTSGNYNEQFF.

This clonotype was seen a few times. This chain connects TRBV7-9 to TRBJ2-3, with 8 bases aligning to TRBD2. The J segment lost 0 bases and the V segment lost 10 bases, leaving 3 bases of the junction unmatched. CDR3 size: 13 residues. CDR1 is SEHNR and CDR2 is FQNEAQ in the germline V gene (reference sequence). CDR3 amino acids: CATTSGSTDTQYF. Written as DNA, the CDR3 is TGTGCCACTACTAGCGGAAGCACAGATACGCAGTATTTT.